The entry that follows covers one TCR beta chain sequence. The sample belongs to a study of cytomegalovirus exposure and HLA in healthy donors. Overall study context: An early release of data contained some 80 million unique TCRs, which came from HLA-typed donors.

Primers for the PCR totalled 60 Vbeta and 13 Jbeta. Data came from immunoSEQ multiplex PCR; TCRdb stores just in-frame clones and leaves some out. The sample consists of about 140,000 clones, 80% of them appearing once. The V and J ends lost 6 bases and 0 bases respectively, with 8 bases between them. Germline CDR1 reads MNHEY; CDR2 reads SMNVEV (reference sequence). CDR3 length: 13 residues. The sequencing sample was made of PBMCs. The chain is built from TRBV27 and TRBJ1-1; weak D call: TRBD1 (5 bases). The sequence came from a man aged 50 to 59 in good health and CMV-seronegative. The CDR3 bases are TGTGCCAGCAGAGACAGATTGAACACTGAAGCTTTCTTT. It codes for CASRDRLNTEAFF.